This TCR beta chain was observed in a study of glioma-infiltrating T cells after dendritic cell vaccination. Study context: Three intradermal dendritic cell vaccine injections were given every two weeks.

As to this clone: As yet, its antigen is unknown.

Only patients with spare fresh-frozen tumor and over two years of follow-up were included. TCRdb's table, derived via immunoSEQ multiplex PCR, lists solely in-frame clones and lacks some. The data show 75,000 to 100,000 clones, around 80% seen once. Notes on the study in general: Only a small number of patients had complete blood and tumor samples.

Germline V gene data show CDR1 as SGHRS and CDR2 as YFSETQ. The CDR3 has 13 residues. With 0 bases removed from V and 4 bases from J, the gap between germline ends came to 5 bases. The genes are TRBV5-1 and TRBJ2-1; D is undetermined. This TCR came from a human donor with glioblastoma. The specimen was blood, collected before dendritic cell vaccination. CDR3 in DNA: TGCGCCAGCAGCTTGGGGGCTTACAATGAGCAGTTCTTC. Its translation is CASSLGAYNEQFF.